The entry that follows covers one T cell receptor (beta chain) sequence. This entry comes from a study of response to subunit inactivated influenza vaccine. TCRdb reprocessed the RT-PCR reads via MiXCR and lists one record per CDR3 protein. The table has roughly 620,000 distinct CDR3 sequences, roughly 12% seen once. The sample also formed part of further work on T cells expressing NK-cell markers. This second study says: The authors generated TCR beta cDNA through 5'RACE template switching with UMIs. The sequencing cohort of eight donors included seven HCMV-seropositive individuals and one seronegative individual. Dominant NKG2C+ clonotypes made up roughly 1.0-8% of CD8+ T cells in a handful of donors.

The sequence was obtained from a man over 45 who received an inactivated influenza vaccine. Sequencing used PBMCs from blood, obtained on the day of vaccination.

CDR3 DNA: TGTGCCAGCAGTTTACTTCGCCCTAGCACAGATACGCAGTATTTT. Protein: CASSLLRPSTDTQYF. The chain uses TRBV6-5 and TRBJ2-3; D remains unclear. The CDR3 has 15 amino acids. The V end lost 4 bases, the J end lost 0 bases, and 11 bases lay between the germline ends. The germline CDR1 and CDR2 sequences are MNHEY and SVGAGI.